This T cell receptor (beta chain) originates from a study of cytomegalovirus exposure and HLA in healthy donors. This clone was seen a handful of times. 13 Jbeta primers and 60 Vbeta primers were used for the PCR. Method: immunoSEQ multiplex PCR; TCRdb's copy keeps in-frame clones and lacks some. This table holds about 130,000 clones, approximately 10% found once. J gave up 1 base and V 1 base, and 2 bases lay outside the gene matches. The CDR3 totals 16 residues. CDR1 and CDR2 from the germline V gene are LGHNA and YSLEER. The chain uses TRBV4-3 and TRBJ2-1, with 9 positions matching TRBD2. This clonotype was obtained from a woman in her 40s in good health and CMV-seropositive. Material: PBMCs. This CDR3 is CASSQALAGSYNEQFF. For the CDR3, the DNA is TGCGCCAGCAGCCAAGCCCTAGCGGGGTCCTACAATGAGCAGTTCTTC.